This passage covers 25 T cell receptor beta chains from one sample sequenced in a study of T cell responses to AZD1222 COVID-19 vaccine. This table comes from immunoSEQ multiplex PCR, and its TCRdb copy is limited to in-frame clones, with some not included. The table lists fewer than 200,000 clones, around 94% of them singletons. The material sequenced was peripheral blood, taken on day 0 of AZD1222 vaccination. These TCRs come from an adult in good health.

The chain carries TRBV6-1 and TRBJ1-2, with no clear D. Trimming took off 1 base at V and 1 base at J, with 7 bases between the two ends. In germline, CDR1 is MNHNS, CDR2 SASEGT. The CDR3 contains 14 residues. CDR3 nucleotides: TGTGCCAGCAGTGAAGGGTCGGATAACTATGGCTACACCTTC. Encoded protein: CASSEGSDNYGYTF.

The chain is built from TRBV19 and TRBJ1-2; D is possibly TRBD1 (6 bases). Germline V gene sequence: CDR1 LNHDA, CDR2 SQIVND (reference sequence). The CDR3 runs 12 residues. Deletions cut 3 bases from V and 6 bases from J, with 8 bases between. The CDR3: CASSMGADGYTF. The DNA for the CDR3 is TGTGCCAGTAGTATGGGGGCCGATGGCTACACCTTC.

CDR3 bases: TGTGCCAGTAATCAACCGGGACAGGGTTTCGTCTATGGCTACACCTTC. It yields the protein CASNQPGQGFVYGYTF. The rearrangement uses TRBV19 and TRBJ1-2; 9 bases fit TRBD1. The CDR3 is 16 amino acids. Looked up from germline, CDR1 is LNHDA and CDR2 is SQIVND (reference sequence). V shed 7 bases and J 4 bases; nucleotides not matched to a gene: 13.

The chain employs TRBV19 and TRBJ2-3; 9 positions match TRBD2. The junction had 11 bases not matched to a gene; V was cut back by 2 bases and J by 2 bases. Germline V CDR1 and CDR2: LNHDA, SQIVND (reference sequence). The CDR3 loop spans 18 amino acids. The CDR3 loop reads CASSIRFKRGAPTDTQYF. The CDR3 region has the DNA TGTGCCAGTAGTATACGGTTTAAGCGGGGGGCCCCCACAGATACGCAGTATTTT. The full variable domain, its missing parts supplied by reference TRBV19 and TRBJ2-3, is DGGITQSPKYLFRKEGQNVTLSCEQNLNHDAMYWYRQDPGQGLRLIYYSQIVNDFQKGDIAEGYSVSREKKESFPLTVTSAQKNPTAFYLCASSIRFKRGAPTDTQYFGPGTRLTVL.

The chain combines TRBV2 with TRBJ2-7; D gene uncertain. This CDR3 spans 12 amino acids. The ends were cut back, 5 bases at V and 6 bases at J, with 11 bases in the middle. Germline V lookup: CDR1 SNHLY, CDR2 FYNNEI. The CDR3 sequence is CASSSSKGEQYF. In DNA, the CDR3 is TGTGCCAGCAGTTCCTCGAAGGGCGAGCAGTACTTC.

The DNA of the CDR3 is TGTGCCCTAAGGGTGCAGGAGACCCAGTACTTC. Protein product: CALRVQETQYF. The chain links TRBV6-5 to TRBJ2-5; D is undetermined. This CDR3 has 11 amino acids. Per germline, CDR1 MNHEY and CDR2 SVGAGI. V was shortened by 11 bases and J by 5 bases, with 12 bases between the two germline ends.

The chain uses TRBV7-9 and TRBJ1-1, with unresolved D. V was shortened by 0 bases and J by 8 bases, with 10 bases between the two germline ends. This CDR3 comprises 13 residues. Germline V CDR1 and CDR2: SEHNR, FQNEAQ (reference sequence). The CDR3 loop reads CASSLAGANEAFF. The CDR3 DNA reads as TGTGCCAGCAGCTTAGCAGGAGCAAACGAAGCTTTCTTT. Complete variable domain (other parts from reference TRBV7-9 and TRBJ1-1): DTGVSQNPRHKITKRGQNVTFRCDPISEHNRLYWYRQTLGQGPEFLTYFQNEAQLEKSRLLSDRFSAERPKGSFSTLEIQRTEQGDSAMYLCASSLAGANEAFFGQGTRLTVV.

V and J are TRBV5-1 and TRBJ1-1, with 8 bases fitting TRBD1. CDR3 length equals 15 residues. Germline lookup yields CDR1 SGHRS and CDR2 YFSETQ. With V trimmed by 6 bases and J by 6 bases, 13 bases remained unmatched. The CDR3: CASKPQPGGGPEAFF. The CDR3 DNA sequence: TGCGCCAGCAAACCCCAGCCAGGGGGCGGCCCTGAAGCTTTCTTT.

The chain recombines TRBV9 with TRBJ1-2; D is unresolved. Germline assignment: CDR1 SGDLS and CDR2 YYNGEE. The CDR3 covers 14 residues. Deletions cut 4 bases from V and 4 bases from J, with 14 bases between. The CDR3 spells CASSSPTVPYGYTF. For the CDR3, the DNA is TGTGCCAGCAGCTCCCCTACAGTGCCCTATGGCTACACCTTC.

This clone came up a few times. The chain has TRBV7-2 and TRBJ1-1, with 7 bases matching TRBD1. The CDR3 loop spans 15 amino acids. Germline trimming cut 3 bases from V and 3 bases from J; bases unmatched to any gene: 7. From germline, CDR1 is SGHTA and CDR2 FQGNSA. The CDR3 nucleotides are TGTGCCAGCAGCTTCCCCCAGGGGGGGGACACTGAAGCTTTCTTT. Translation gives CASSFPQGGDTEAFF.

This chain links TRBV6-4 with TRBJ2-2; TRBD2 matches 8 bases. Germline V gene sequence: CDR1 MRHNA, CDR2 SNTAGT. V was pared by 0 bases and J by 3 bases, with 0 bases of the junction left unmatched. The CDR3 is 15 residues long. CDR3: CASSDSAGDTGELFF. CDR3 DNA: TGTGCCAGCAGTGACTCAGCGGGAGACACCGGGGAGCTGTTTTTT.

The gene calls are TRBV19 and TRBJ1-3, with a possible D match to TRBD1 (5 bases). Deletions cut 4 bases from V and 0 bases from J, with 16 bases between. CDR1 LNHDA and CDR2 SQIVND come from the germline V gene (reference sequence). The CDR3 extends over 17 amino acids. Here the CDR3 DNA reads TGTGCCAGTAGTACCCTCCCGGGGGGATTCTCTGGAAACACCATATATTTT. Its translation: CASSTLPGGFSGNTIYF.

J is TRBJ1-2 and V is TRBV28, with a weak D call TRBD1 (5 bases). CDR1 and CDR2 from the germline V gene are MDHEN and SYDVKM. There are 14 residues in the CDR3. The V and J ends lost 3 bases and 6 bases respectively, with 14 bases between them. The chain's CDR3 is CASSFVQGGDGYTF. In DNA form, the CDR3 reads TGTGCCAGCAGTTTCGTCCAGGGAGGAGATGGCTACACCTTC.

The rearrangement joins TRBV10-3 to TRBJ1-3; 8 bases match TRBD1. With 7 bases clipped from V and 2 bases from J, the junction kept 4 bases outside the gene matches. CDR3 size: 14 residues. The germline V gene encodes CDR1 ENHRY and CDR2 SYGVKD. CDR3 sequence (DNA): TGTGCCATCAACACAGGGGGAACTGGAAACACCATATATTTT. It yields the protein CAINTGGTGNTIYF.

V gene TRBV6-1 combines with J gene TRBJ2-3, with 9 bases aligning to TRBD2. The CDR3 is 17 residues long. V lost 2 bases and J lost 3; bases outside the gene matches: 9. Germline CDR1 MNHNS, CDR2 SASEGT. Here the CDR3 DNA reads TGTGCCAGCAGTGAATTACTTAGCGGGAGTAGTACAGATACGCAGTATTTT. Residues: CASSELLSGSSTDTQYF.

The chain recombines TRBV5-1 with TRBJ2-7; the D gene could be TRBD1 or TRBD2 (6 bases each). This CDR3 comprises 15 residues. Germline loops: CDR1 SGHRS, CDR2 YFSETQ. V lost 2 bases and J lost 2, with 14 bases in between. CDR3 sequence reads: CASSFRPRGAYEQYF. CDR3 nucleotide sequence: TGCGCCAGCAGCTTCCGACCGAGGGGGGCCTACGAGCAGTACTTC.

This chain connects TRBV28 to TRBJ1-2; no definite D call. The CDR3 covers 14 residues. Trimming removed 7 bases from V and 3 bases from J, with 15 bases in between. CDR1 and CDR2 from the germline V gene are MDHEN and SYDVKM. DNA of the CDR3: TGTGCCAGCACCACAGCGAAGGACTACTATGGCTACACCTTC. This translates into CASTTAKDYYGYTF.

This chain connects TRBV14 to TRBJ1-1, with D unclear. There are 12 residues in the CDR3. CDR1 and CDR2 from the germline V gene are SGHDN and FVKESK. The germline V and J ends were trimmed by 6 bases and 1 base, with 6 bases remaining between them. CDR3 coding DNA: TGTGCCAGCAGGGGGTGGAACACTGAAGCTTTCTTT. This translates into CASRGWNTEAFF.

The chain employs TRBV11-2 and TRBJ2-2; possibly TRBD1 for D (5 bases). Trimming took 6 bases from V and 2 from J, leaving 7 bases between them. This CDR3 region has 13 residues. The germline gives CDR1 SGHAT, CDR2 FQNNGV. CDR3 residues: CASRTGNTGELFF. CDR3 bases: TGTGCCAGCAGAACAGGAAACACCGGGGAGCTGTTTTTT.

V is TRBV7-3 and J is TRBJ2-1; TRBD1 or TRBD2 may be the D gene (6 bases each). Trimming took 5 bases from V and 4 from J, leaving 15 bases between them. Germline V gives CDR1 SGHTA, CDR2 FQGTGA. This CDR3 spans 15 amino acids. CDR3: CASSPLRGPYNEQFF. The DNA of the CDR3 is TGTGCCAGCAGCCCCCTCCGGGGGCCATACAATGAGCAGTTCTTC.

This chain joins TRBV7-9 and TRBJ2-5; D unclear. Germline-derived CDR1 and CDR2 are SEHNR and FQNEAQ (reference sequence). The CDR3 is made up of 12 amino acids. V was clipped by 0 bases and J by 1 base, with 0 bases between them. The chain's CDR3 is CASSLAQETQYF. The CDR3 nucleotides are TGTGCCAGCAGCTTAGCCCAAGAGACCCAGTACTTC.

The chain uses TRBV12-3 or TRBV12-4 and TRBJ1-1; D possibly corresponds to TRBD1 (5 bases). The CDR3 runs 13 residues. The germline V and J ends were trimmed by 2 bases and 5 bases, with 9 bases remaining between them. CDR3 residues: CASSLTGTTEAFF. For the CDR3, the DNA is TGTGCCAGCAGTTTAACAGGTACGACTGAAGCTTTCTTT.

The CDR3 sequence is CAISEGGQGSPLHF. CDR3 coding DNA: TGTGCCATCAGTGAGGGGGGACAGGGTTCACCCCTCCACTTT. The rearrangement uses TRBV10-3 and TRBJ1-6; TRBD1 matches at 9 bases. This CDR3 has 14 amino acids. The ends lost 2 bases at V and 9 bases at J; junction bases unmatched: 2. CDR1 ENHRY and CDR2 SYGVKD come from the germline V gene.

The table lists this clone with a count of one. V is TRBV19 and J is TRBJ1-1; D not certain. This CDR3 is built from 10 residues. The V gene's germline CDR1 is LNHDA and CDR2 SQIVND (reference sequence). Deletions cut 7 bases from V and 8 bases from J, with 8 bases between. The CDR3, as DNA: TGTGCCAGTACCGGAACCGAAGCTTTCTTT. Amino acid sequence: CASTGTEAFF. Full variable domain (missing parts from reference TRBV19 and TRBJ1-1): DGGITQSPKYLFRKEGQNVTLSCEQNLNHDAMYWYRQDPGQGLRLIYYSQIVNDFQKGDIAEGYSVSREKKESFPLTVTSAQKNPTAFYLCASTGTEAFFGQGTRLTVV.

The chain couples TRBV28 to TRBJ2-4; 8 bases are a match to TRBD1. In germline, CDR1 is MDHEN, CDR2 SYDVKM. The CDR3 extends over 14 amino acids. Unmatched junction bases numbered 10, after V lost 8 bases and J lost 7 bases. As DNA, the CDR3 is TGTGCCAGCGCTGGGCAGGGGGCAAGGAACATTCAGTACTTC. Protein sequence: CASAGQGARNIQYF. The variable domain in full, completed from reference TRBV28 and TRBJ2-4, reads DVKVTQSSRYLVKRTGEKVFLECVQDMDHENMFWYRQDPGLGLRLIYFSYDVKMKEKGDIPEGYSVSREKKERFSLILESASTNQTSMYLCASAGQGARNIQYFGAGTRLSVL.